The rows below give T cell receptor beta chains drawn from one sample of a study of blood T cell repertoires in COVID-19. Clones were sequenced by immunoSEQ multiplex PCR, and TCRdb holds only the in-frame ones, with some missing. Of 80,000 to 130,000 clones in the sample, approximately 89% were seen once. The sample taken for sequencing was peripheral blood. The receptors derive from a man between 60 and 75 years old with acute or convalescent COVID-19. The conserved cysteine and the conserved F or W are not part of the CDR3 here. The order of the fields is V gene, CDR3 length, J gene, CDR3 protein.

>TRBV27|11|TRBJ1-1
ASGQGSNTEAF
>TRBV19|13|TRBJ1-2
ASTRRGPPIYGYT
>TRBV2|12|TRBJ2-1
ASSLAGVTNEQF
>TRBV5-8|11|TRBJ1-5
ASSSRGNQPQH
>TRBV6-5|10|TRBJ2-5
ASSSYQETQY
>TRBV19|12|TRBJ2-2
ASSAQGTTGELF
>TRBV9|11|TRBJ1-2
ASSAGSNYGYT
>TRBV5-8|12|TRBJ1-1
ASSLAGSYTEAF
>TRBV5-1|11|TRBJ2-7
ASSLTSVSEQY
>TRBV24-1|15|TRBJ2-1
ATSDLLPGQGLYEQF
>TRBV2|13|TRBJ1-5
ASSEGTGRNQPQH
>TRBV18|13|TRBJ2-3
ASSPRQGGYDTQY
>TRBV11-3|14|TRBJ1-1
ASSARTGGMETEAF
>TRBV6-4|12|TRBJ2-3
ASSGLAGADTQY
>TRBV12-5|13|TRBJ2-5
ASGAGLGYQETQY
>TRBV4-2|14|TRBJ2-1
ASSQDGLAAYNEQF
>TRBV9|12|TRBJ2-2
ASSATGNTGELF
>TRBV19|14|TRBJ2-2
ASNRAGHANTGELF
>TRBV2|13|TRBJ1-4
ASSIQVVLNEKLF
>TRBV28|14|TRBJ1-1
ASSSPGTGVNTEAF
>TRBV24-1|14|TRBJ2-1
ATSEGDRGRYNEQF
>TRBV6-2/TRBV6-3|12|TRBJ1-5
ASSFPGLYQPQH
>TRBV9|14|TRBJ2-2
ASSVGNSGITGELF
>TRBV10-3|12|TRBJ1-1
AISITTGNTEAF
>TRBV4-1|11|TRBJ2-7
ASSQDRGHEQY
>TRBV9|13|TRBJ1-6
ASSVDLGADSPLH
>TRBV4-1|11|TRBJ1-1
ASSLRLNTEAF
>TRBV24-1|10|TRBJ2-1
ATSLLSGEQF
>TRBV7-8|13|TRBJ1-6
ASSKSAGSSSPLH
>TRBV2|13|TRBJ2-1
ASRAGTGGSGEQF
>TRBV6-2/TRBV6-3|10|TRBJ2-5
ASSYYKETQY
>TRBV7-8|13|TRBJ2-2
ASRRQGANTGELF
>TRBV6-5|13|TRBJ2-2
ASSQLAGVAGELF
>TRBV19|8|TRBJ1-3
ASKGNTIY
>TRBV7-6|12|TRBJ2-2
ASSLTGNTGELF
>TRBV5-1|13|TRBJ2-5
ASSLEWSGEETQY
>TRBV29-1|9|TRBJ1-2
SVGWVDGYT
>TRBV6-5|13|TRBJ2-3
ASTEGVSLTDTQY
>TRBV5-1|12|TRBJ2-7
AFMDRPGSYEQY
>TRBV27|12|TRBJ1-5
ASRSGVSNQPQH
>TRBV7-2|12|TRBJ1-6
ASSGEGVNSPLH
>TRBV28|13|TRBJ2-7
ASSFRTGGTYEQY
>TRBV19|13|TRBJ2-7
ASSIETGVSYEQY
>TRBV2|16|TRBJ2-7
ASSDGTSGEIYSYEQY
>TRBV11-2|13|TRBJ1-4
ASSLDPPGQGELF
>TRBV5-1|12|TRBJ1-1
ASSSGQTNTEAF
>TRBV28|13|TRBJ1-4
ASSPGTGVEEKLF
>TRBV24-1|14|TRBJ2-1
ATSDFASGTVGEQF
>TRBV2|14|TRBJ2-1
ASRAWTGLAGDEQF
>TRBV28|16|TRBJ1-1
ASSLSGLQKTRHTEAF
>TRBV23-1|15|TRBJ1-1
ASSQTSSQGAISEAF
>TRBV19|12|TRBJ1-6
ASSKTDSDSPLH
>TRBV30|11|TRBJ2-4
ACRRREGGIQY